This TCR beta chain was found in a study of T cell responses to AZD1222 COVID-19 vaccine. Trimming pared 2 bases from V and 0 bases from J, leaving 15 bases between. The CDR3 runs to 17 residues. Per germline, CDR1 SGHVS and CDR2 FNYEAQ. Libraries were prepared by immunoSEQ multiplex PCR; TCRdb keeps only in-frame clonotypes and omits some of them. Seen here are about 160,000 clones, roughly 90% observed once, and the top ten hold more than 5%. Findings and caveats of the study: Baseline serology detected seropositivity in only five or six AZD1222 recipients. Increased Spike-specific TCR breadth and depth were observed after two AZD1222 doses. Clonal diversity was possibly underestimated, and the donors were mostly white British, with more females. Repertoires in all cases were sampled only once the peak T cell response had passed.

A note on this clone: Its antigen is unknown.

The TCR originated in an adult in good health. The specimen was peripheral blood, collected on day 0 of AZD1222 vaccination. The gene calls are TRBV7-6 and TRBJ2-3, with a possible D match to TRBD1 (7 bases). Here the CDR3 DNA reads TGTGCCAGCAGCTTAAGGCCTCCAGGGGGGAGCACAGATACGCAGTATTTT. This sequence encodes CASSLRPPGGSTDTQYF.